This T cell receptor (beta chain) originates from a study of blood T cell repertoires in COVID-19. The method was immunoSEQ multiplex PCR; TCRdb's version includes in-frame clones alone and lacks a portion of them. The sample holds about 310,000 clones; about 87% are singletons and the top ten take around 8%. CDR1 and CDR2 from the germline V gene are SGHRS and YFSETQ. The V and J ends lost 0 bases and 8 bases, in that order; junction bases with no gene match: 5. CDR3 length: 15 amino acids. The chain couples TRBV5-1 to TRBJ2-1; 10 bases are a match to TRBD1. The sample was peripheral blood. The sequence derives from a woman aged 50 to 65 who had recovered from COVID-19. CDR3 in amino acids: CASSLGGQGSDEQFF. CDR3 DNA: TGCGCCAGCAGCTTGGGGGGACAGGGGAGTGATGAGCAGTTCTTC.